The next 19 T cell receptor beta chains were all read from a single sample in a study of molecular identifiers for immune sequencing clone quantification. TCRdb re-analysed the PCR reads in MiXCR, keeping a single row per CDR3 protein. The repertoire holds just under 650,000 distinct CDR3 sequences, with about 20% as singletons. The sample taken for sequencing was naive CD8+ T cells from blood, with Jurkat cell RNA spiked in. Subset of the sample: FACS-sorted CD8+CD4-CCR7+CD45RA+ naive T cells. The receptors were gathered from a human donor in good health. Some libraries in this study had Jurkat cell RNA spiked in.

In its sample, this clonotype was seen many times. The CDR3 coding sequence is TGTGCCAGCAGCTTTCCCAGGGGGCAGTCGGTCTACGAGCAGTACTTC. Translation gives CASSFPRGQSVYEQYF. The V gene is TRBV7-9, the J gene TRBJ2-7; 8 bases fit TRBD1. Germline CDR1 SEHNR, CDR2 FQNEAQ (reference sequence). V was pared by 3 bases and J by 3 bases, with 10 bases of the junction left unmatched. This CDR3 comprises 16 residues.

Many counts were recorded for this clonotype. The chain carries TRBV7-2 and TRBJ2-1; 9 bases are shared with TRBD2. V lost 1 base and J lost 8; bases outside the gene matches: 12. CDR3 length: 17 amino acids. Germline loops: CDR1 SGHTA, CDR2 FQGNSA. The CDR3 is CASSLEGASGTSDEQFF. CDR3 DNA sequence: TGTGCCAGCAGCTTAGAGGGAGCTAGCGGGACGTCCGATGAGCAGTTCTTC.

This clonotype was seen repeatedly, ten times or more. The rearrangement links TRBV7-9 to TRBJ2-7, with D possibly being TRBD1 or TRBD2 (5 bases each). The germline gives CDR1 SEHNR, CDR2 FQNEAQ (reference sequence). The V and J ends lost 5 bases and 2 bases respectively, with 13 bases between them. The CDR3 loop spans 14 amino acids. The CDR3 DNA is TGTGCCAGCAGCCCTACCCTGGGGGCCTACGAGCAGTACTTC. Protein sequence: CASSPTLGAYEQYF.

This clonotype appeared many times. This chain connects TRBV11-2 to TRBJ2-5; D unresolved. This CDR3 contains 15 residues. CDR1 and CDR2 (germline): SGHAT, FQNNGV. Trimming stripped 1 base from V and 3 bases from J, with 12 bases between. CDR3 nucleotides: TGTGCCAGCAGCTTAGGTGGTAATTCGGAAGAGACCCAGTACTTC. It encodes CASSLGGNSEETQYF.

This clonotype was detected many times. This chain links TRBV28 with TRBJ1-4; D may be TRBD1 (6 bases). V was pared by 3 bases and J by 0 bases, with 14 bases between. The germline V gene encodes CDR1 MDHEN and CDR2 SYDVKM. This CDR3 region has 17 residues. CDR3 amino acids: CASSFQTGLATNEKLFF. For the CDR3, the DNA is TGTGCCAGCAGTTTCCAGACAGGCCTTGCAACTAATGAAAAACTGTTTTTT.

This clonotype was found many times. CDR3 coding DNA: TGTGCCAGTAGCGGGGGCACAAGCTATGGCTACACCTTC. Protein: CASSGGTSYGYTF. The V and J genes are TRBV19 and TRBJ1-2, with D tentatively TRBD1 (6 bases). V gave up 6 bases and J gave up 4 bases, with 12 bases separating them. CDR1 LNHDA and CDR2 SQIVND come from the germline V gene (reference sequence). The length of the CDR3 is 13 residues.

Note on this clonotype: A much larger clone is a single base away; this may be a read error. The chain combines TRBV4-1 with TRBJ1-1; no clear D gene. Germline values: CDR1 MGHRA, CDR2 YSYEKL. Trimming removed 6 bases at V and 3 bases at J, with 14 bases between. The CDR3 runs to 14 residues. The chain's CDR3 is CASSSDPVDTEAFF. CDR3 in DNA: TGCGCCAGCAGTTCTGACCCTGTGGACACTGAAGCTTTCTTT.

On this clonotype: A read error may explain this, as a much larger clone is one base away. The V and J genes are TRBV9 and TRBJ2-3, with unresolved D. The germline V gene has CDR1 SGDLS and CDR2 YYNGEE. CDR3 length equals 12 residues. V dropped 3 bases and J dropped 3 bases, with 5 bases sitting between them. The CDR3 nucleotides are TGTGCCAGCAGCGCGAGGACAGATACGCAGTATTTT. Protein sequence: CASSARTDTQYF.

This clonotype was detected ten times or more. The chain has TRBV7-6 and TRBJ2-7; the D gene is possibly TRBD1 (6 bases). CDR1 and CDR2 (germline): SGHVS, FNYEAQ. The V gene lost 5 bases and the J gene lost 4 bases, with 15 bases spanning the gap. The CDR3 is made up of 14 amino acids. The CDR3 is CASSPRDTEYEQYF. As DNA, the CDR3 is TGTGCCAGCAGCCCCCGGGACACCGAGTACGAGCAGTACTTC.

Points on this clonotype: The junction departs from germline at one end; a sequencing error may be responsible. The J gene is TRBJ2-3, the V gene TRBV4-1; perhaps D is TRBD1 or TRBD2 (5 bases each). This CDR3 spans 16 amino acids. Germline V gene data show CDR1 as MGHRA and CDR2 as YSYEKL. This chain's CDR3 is CASSSMGPPTPDAQYF. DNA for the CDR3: TGCGCCAGCAGCTCTATGGGACCTCCGACCCCAGATGCGCAGTATTTT.

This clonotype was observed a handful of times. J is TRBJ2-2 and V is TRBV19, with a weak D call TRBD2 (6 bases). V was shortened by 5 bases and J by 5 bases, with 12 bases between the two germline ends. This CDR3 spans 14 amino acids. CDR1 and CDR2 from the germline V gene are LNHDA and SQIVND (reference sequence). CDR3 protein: CASSSMRGTGELFF. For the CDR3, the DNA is TGTGCCAGTAGTTCGATGCGGGGAACCGGGGAGCTGTTTTTT. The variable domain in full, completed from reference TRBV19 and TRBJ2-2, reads DGGITQSPKYLFRKEGQNVTLSCEQNLNHDAMYWYRQDPGQGLRLIYYSQIVNDFQKGDIAEGYSVSREKKESFPLTVTSAQKNPTAFYLCASSSMRGTGELFFGEGSRLTVL.

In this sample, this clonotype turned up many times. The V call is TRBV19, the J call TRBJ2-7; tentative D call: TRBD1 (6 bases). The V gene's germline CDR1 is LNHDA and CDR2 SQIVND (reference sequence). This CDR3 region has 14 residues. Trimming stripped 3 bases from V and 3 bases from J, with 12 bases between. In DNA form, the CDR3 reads TGTGCCAGTAGTATTGCCAGGGGTGACTACGAGCAGTACTTC. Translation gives CASSIARGDYEQYF.

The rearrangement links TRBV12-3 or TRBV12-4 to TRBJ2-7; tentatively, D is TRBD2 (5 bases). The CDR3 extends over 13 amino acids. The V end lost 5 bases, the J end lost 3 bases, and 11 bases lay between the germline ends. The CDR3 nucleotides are TGTGCCAGCAGTGACGGAGGAATCTACGAGCAGTACTTC. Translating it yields CASSDGGIYEQYF.

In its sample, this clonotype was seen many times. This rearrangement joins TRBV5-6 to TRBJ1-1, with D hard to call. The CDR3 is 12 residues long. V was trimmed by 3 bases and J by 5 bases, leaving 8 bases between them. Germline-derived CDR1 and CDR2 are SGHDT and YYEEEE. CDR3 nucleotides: TGTGCCAGCAGCTCCCACGGGACTGAAGCTTTCTTT. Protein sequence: CASSSHGTEAFF.

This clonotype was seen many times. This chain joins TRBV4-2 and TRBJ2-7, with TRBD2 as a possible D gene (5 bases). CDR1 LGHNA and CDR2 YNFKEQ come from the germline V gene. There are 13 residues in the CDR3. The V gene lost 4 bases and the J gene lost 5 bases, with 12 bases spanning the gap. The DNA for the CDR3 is TGTGCCAGCAGCCCGTCAATCGGGAACGAGCAGTACTTC. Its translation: CASSPSIGNEQYF.

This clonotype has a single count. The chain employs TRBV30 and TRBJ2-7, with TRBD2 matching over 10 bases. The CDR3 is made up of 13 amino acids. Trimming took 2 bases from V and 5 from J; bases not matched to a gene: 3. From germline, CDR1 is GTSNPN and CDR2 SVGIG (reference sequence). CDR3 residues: CAWSILAGNEQYF. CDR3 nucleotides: TGTGCCTGGAGTATACTAGCGGGAAACGAGCAGTACTTC.

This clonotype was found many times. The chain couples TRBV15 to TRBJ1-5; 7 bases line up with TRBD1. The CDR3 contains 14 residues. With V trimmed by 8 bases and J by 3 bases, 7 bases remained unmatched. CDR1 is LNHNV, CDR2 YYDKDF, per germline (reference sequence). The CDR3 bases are TGTGCCACCCAGGGGGGAAGGGACAATCAGCCCCAGCATTTT. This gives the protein CATQGGRDNQPQHF.

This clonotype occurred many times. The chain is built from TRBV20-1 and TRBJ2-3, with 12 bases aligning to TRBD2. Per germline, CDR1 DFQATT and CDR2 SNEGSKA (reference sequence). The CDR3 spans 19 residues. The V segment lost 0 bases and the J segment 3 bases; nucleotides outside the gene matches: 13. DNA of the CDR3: TGCAGTGCTAGAGATCTGCGGCTAGCGGGGGGGCCTGGGACAGATACGCAGTATTTT. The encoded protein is CSARDLRLAGGPGTDTQYF.

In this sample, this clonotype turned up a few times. CDR3 amino acids: CASSLIRGSQRSNTEAFF. The CDR3 nucleotides read TGTGCCAGCAGCTTAATCAGGGGGAGCCAACGCTCGAACACTGAAGCTTTCTTT. The gene calls are TRBV11-1 and TRBJ1-1; TRBD1 agrees at 7 bases. This CDR3 contains 18 residues. V trimming: 2 bases; J trimming: 1 base; junction bases outside the gene matches: 13. CDR1 is SGHAT and CDR2 is FQDESV in the germline V gene (reference sequence).